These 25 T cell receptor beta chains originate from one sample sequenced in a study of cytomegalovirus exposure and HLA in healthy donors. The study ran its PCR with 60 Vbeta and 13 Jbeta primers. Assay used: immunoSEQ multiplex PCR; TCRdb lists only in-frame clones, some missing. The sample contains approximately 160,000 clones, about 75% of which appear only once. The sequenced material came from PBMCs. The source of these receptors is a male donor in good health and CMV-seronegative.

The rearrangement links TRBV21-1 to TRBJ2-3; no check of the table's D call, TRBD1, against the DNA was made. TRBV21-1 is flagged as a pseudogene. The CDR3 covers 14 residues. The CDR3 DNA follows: TGTGCCAGCAGAAGTGGCTTGCCCACAGATACGCAGTATTTT. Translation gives CASRSGLPTDTQYF.

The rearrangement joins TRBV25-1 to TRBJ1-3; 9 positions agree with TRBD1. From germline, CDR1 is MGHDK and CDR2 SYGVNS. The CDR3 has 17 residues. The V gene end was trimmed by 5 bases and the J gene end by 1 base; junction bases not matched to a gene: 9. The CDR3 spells CASSPGQGKRSGNTIYF. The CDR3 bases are TGTGCCAGCAGTCCGGGACAGGGAAAACGTTCTGGAAACACCATATATTTT.

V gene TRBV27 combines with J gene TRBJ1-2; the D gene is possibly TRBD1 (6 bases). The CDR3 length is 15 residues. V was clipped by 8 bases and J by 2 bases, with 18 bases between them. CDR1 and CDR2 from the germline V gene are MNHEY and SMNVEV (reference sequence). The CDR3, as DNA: TGTGCCAGCCAAGAACAGGGACGGGCCAACTATGGCTACACCTTC. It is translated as CASQEQGRANYGYTF.

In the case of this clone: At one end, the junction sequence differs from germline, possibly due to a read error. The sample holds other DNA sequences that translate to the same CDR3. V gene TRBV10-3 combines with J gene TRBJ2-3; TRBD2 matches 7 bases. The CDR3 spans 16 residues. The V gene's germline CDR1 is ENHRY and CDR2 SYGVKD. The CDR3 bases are TGTGCTATCAGTGAGGGCCCGGGACTACGCACAGATACGCAGTATTTT. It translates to CAISEGPGLRTDTQYF.

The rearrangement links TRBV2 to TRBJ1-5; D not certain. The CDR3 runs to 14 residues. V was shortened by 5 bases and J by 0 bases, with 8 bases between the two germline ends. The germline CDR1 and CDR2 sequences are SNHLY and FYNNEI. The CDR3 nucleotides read TGTGCCAGCAGTCGCGGGGATAGCAATCAGCCCCAGCATTTT. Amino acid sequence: CASSRGDSNQPQHF.

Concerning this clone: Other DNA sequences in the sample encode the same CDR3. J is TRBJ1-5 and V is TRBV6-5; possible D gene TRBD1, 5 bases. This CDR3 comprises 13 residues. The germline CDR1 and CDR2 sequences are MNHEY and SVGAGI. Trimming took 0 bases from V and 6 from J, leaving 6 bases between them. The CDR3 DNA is TGTGCCAGCAGTTACTCAGGGGTTCAGCCCCAGCATTTT. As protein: CASSYSGVQPQHF.

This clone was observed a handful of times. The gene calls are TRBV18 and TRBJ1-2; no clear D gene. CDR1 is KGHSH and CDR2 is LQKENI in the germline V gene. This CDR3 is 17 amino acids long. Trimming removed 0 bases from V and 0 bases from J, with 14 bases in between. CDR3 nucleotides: TGTGCCAGCTCACCACCGTATATGAGGTCCGCTAACTATGGCTACACCTTC. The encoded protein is CASSPPYMRSANYGYTF. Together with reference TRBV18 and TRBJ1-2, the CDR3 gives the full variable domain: NAGVMQNPRHLVRRRGQEARLRCSPMKGHSHVYWYRQLPEEGLKFMVYLQKENIIDESGMPKERFSAEFPKEGPSILRIQQVVRGDSAAYFCASSPPYMRSANYGYTFGSGTRLTVV.

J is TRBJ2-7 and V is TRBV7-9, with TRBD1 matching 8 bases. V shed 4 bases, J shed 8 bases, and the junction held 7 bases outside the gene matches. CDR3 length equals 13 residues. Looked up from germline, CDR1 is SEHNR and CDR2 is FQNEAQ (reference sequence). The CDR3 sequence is CASSSNQGAKQYF. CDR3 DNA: TGTGCCAGCAGCTCCAATCAGGGGGCTAAGCAGTACTTC.

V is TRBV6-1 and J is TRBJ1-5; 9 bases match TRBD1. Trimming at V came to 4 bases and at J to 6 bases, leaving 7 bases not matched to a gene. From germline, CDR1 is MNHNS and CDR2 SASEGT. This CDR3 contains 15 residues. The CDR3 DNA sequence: TGTGCCAGCAGTGTTGGAGGACAGGGGTCTCAGCCCCAGCATTTT. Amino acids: CASSVGGQGSQPQHF.

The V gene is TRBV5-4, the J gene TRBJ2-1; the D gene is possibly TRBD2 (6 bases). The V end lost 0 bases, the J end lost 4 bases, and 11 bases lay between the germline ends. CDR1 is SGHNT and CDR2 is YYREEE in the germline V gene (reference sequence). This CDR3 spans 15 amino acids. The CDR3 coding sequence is TGTGCCAGCAGCTTGGAACTAGCAGGATACAATGAGCAGTTCTTC. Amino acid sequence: CASSLELAGYNEQFF.

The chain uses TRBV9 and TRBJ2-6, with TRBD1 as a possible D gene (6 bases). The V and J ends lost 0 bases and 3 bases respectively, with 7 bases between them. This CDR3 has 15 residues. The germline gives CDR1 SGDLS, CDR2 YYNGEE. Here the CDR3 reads CASSVAGVGANVLTF. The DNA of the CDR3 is TGTGCCAGCAGCGTAGCAGGGGTTGGGGCCAACGTCCTGACTTTC.

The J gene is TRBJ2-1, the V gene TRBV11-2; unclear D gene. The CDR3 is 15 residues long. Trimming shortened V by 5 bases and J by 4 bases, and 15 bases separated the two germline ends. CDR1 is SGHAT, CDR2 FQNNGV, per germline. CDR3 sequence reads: CASSRSLLSYNEQFF. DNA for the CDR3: TGTGCCAGCAGCCGTTCCCTCCTCTCGTACAATGAGCAGTTCTTC.

Here the CDR3 reads CASRKQPTENTEAFF. CDR3 in DNA: TGTGCCAGCCGTAAACAGCCAACAGAGAACACTGAAGCTTTCTTT. J is TRBJ1-1 and V is TRBV7-3; D remains ambiguous. Germline V gene lookup returns CDR1 SGHTA and CDR2 FQGTGA. This CDR3 is built from 15 residues. The ends were cut back, 8 bases at V and 1 base at J, with 17 bases in the middle. The full variable domain, in which reference TRBV7-3 and TRBJ1-1 provide the parts outside the CDR3, is GAGVSQTPSNKVTEKGKYVELRCDPISGHTALYWYRQSLGQGPEFLIYFQGTGAADDSGLPNDRFFAVRPEGSVSTLKIQRTERGDSAVYLCASRKQPTENTEAFFGQGTRLTVV.

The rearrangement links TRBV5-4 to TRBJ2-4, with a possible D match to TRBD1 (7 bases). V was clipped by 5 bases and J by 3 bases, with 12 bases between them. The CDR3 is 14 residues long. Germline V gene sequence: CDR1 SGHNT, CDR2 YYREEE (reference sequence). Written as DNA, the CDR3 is TGTGCCAGCAGGGAGGGGGCGGACAAAAACATTCAGTACTTC. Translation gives CASREGADKNIQYF.

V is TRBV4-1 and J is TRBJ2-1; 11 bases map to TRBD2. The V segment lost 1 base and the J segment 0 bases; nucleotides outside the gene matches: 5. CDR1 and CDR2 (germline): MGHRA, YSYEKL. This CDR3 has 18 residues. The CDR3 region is CASSQVGLAGGSYNEQFF. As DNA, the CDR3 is TGCGCCAGCAGCCAAGTTGGCCTAGCGGGGGGCTCCTACAATGAGCAGTTCTTC.

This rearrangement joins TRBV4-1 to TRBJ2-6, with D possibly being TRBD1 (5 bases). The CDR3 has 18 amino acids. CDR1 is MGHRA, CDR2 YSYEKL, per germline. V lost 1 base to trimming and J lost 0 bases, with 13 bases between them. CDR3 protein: CASSQVPNRRSGANVLTF. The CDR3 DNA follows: TGCGCCAGCAGCCAAGTACCCAACAGGCGCTCTGGGGCCAACGTCCTGACTTTC.

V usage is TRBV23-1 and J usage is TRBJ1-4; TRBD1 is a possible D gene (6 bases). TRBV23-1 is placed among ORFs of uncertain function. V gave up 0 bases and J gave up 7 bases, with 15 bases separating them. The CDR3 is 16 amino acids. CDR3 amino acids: CASSQSRTAAPEKLFF. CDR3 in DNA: TGCGCCAGCAGTCAATCTCGGACAGCCGCGCCTGAAAAACTGTTTTTT.

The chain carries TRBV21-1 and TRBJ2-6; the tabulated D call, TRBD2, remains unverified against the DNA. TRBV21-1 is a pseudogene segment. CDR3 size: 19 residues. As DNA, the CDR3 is TGTGCCAGCAAGGAGGGGTCAAGGGCCCAAAACTCTGGGGCCAACGTCCTGACTTTC. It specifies CASKEGSRAQNSGANVLTF.

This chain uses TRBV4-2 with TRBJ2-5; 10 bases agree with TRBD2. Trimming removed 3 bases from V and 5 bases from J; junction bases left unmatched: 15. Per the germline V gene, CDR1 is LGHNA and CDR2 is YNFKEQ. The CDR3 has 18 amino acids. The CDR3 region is CASSQEGLSGRAGETQYF. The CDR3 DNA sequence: TGTGCCAGCAGCCAGGAGGGGCTCAGCGGGAGGGCCGGGGAGACCCAGTACTTC.

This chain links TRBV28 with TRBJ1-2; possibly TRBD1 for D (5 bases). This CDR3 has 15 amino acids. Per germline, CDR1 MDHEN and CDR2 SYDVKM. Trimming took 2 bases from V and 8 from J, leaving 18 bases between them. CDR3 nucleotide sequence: TGTGCCAGCAGTTTAGGGCTTCGGGGGACCGCCGGCTACACCTTC. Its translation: CASSLGLRGTAGYTF.

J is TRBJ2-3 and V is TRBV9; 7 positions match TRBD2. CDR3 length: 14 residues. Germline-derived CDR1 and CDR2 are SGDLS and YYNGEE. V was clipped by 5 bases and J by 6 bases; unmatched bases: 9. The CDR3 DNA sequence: TGTGCCAGCAGTGATAGACTAGCTTGGGATACGCAGTATTTT. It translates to CASSDRLAWDTQYF.

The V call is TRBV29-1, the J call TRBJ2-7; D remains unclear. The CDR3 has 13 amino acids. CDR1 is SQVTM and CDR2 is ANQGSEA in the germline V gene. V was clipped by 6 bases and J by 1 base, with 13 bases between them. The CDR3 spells CSVLVVRSYEQYF. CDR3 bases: TGCAGCGTCCTGGTGGTGCGTTCCTACGAGCAGTACTTC.

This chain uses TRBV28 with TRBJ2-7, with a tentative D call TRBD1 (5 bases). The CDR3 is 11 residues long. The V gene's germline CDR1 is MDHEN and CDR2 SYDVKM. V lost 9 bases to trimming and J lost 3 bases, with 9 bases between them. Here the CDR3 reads CASRDSYEQYF. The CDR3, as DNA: TGTGCCAGTCGAGACAGCTACGAGCAGTACTTC. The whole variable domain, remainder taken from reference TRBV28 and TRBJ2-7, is DVKVTQSSRYLVKRTGEKVFLECVQDMDHENMFWYRQDPGLGLRLIYFSYDVKMKEKGDIPEGYSVSREKKERFSLILESASTNQTSMYLCASRDSYEQYFGPGTRLTVT.

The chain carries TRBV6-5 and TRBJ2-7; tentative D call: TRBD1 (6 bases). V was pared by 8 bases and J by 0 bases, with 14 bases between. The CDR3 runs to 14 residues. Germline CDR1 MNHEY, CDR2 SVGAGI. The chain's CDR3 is CASGPDRSSYEQYF. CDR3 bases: TGTGCCAGCGGGCCCGACAGGAGCTCCTACGAGCAGTACTTC.

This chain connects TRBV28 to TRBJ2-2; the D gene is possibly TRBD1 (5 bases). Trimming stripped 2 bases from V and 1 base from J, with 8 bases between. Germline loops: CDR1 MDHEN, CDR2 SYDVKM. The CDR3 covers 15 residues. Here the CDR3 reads CASSLARENTGELFF. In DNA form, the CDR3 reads TGTGCCAGCAGTTTAGCCAGGGAGAACACCGGGGAGCTGTTTTTT.